This T cell receptor (beta chain) derives from a study of control samples from healthy donors and cancer patients. The length of the CDR3 is 14 residues. Germline V gene lookup returns CDR1 SGHTS and CDR2 YDEGEE. The trim removed 2 bases at V and 5 bases at J, leaving 5 bases unmatched. Sequencing was performed with immunoSEQ multiplex PCR; in TCRdb, only in-frame clones are kept and a portion is missing. The repertoire holds about 150,000 clones, with about 94% as singletons. This TCR came from a man aged 50-59 years in good health. V and J are TRBV5-8 and TRBJ2-5, with 8 bases matching TRBD1. Sequencing was done on a sample of blood. The CDR3, as DNA: TGTGCCAGCAGCTTACAGGGGGGACGGGAGACCCAGTACTTC. Its translation: CASSLQGGRETQYF.